These T cell receptor beta chains were read from a single sample in a study of blood T cell repertoires in COVID-19. Sequencing was performed with immunoSEQ multiplex PCR; in TCRdb, only in-frame clones are kept and a portion is missing. Of more than 110,000 clones listed, roughly 80% are singletons. The sample consisted of peripheral blood. The receptors shown here come from a human donor in a cohort sampled during active COVID-19. Each CDR3 is given with its conserved first and last residue. Fields, in order: J gene, V gene, D gene, clone size, CDR3 protein, CDR3 DNA. D genes are given only for firm matches. A row's size may be missing; if present it is once, few, many or a size class.

>TRBJ2-7|TRBV25-1|-|-
CASSDPSGGYYEQYF
TGTGCCAGCAGTGATCCAAGTGGGGGGTACTACGAGCAGTACTTC
>TRBJ1-1|TRBV28|-|-
CAARANTEAFF
TGTGCCGCCAGGGCGAACACTGAAGCTTTCTTT
>TRBJ2-5|TRBV7-2|TRBD2|-
CASSLGGGFETQYF
TGTGCCAGCAGCTTAGGCGGGGGGTTTGAGACCCAGTACTTC
>TRBJ1-2|TRBV3-1/TRBV3-2|-|-
CASSHLQGRHYGYTF
TGTGCCAGCAGCCATCTGCAGGGTCGACACTATGGCTACACCTTC
>TRBJ1-1|TRBV5-5|-|-
CASSRGTSGEAFF
TGTGCCAGCAGCCGCGGGACCTCGGGAGAAGCTTTCTTT
>TRBJ2-5|TRBV14|-|once
CASSRTSGSETQYF
TGTGCCAGCAGCCGGACCTCCGGGAGCGAGACCCAGTACTTC
>TRBJ2-5|TRBV7-2|-|-
CASSFGPEAQYF
TGTGCCAGCAGCTTCGGTCCTGAGGCCCAGTACTTC
>TRBJ2-5|TRBV6-4|TRBD2|few
CASSDSTSGQETQYF
TGTGCCAGCAGTGACTCGACTAGCGGGCAAGAGACCCAGTACTTC
>TRBJ2-1|TRBV2|TRBD1|-
CASSAIQGNEQFF
TGTGCCAGCAGTGCAATACAGGGGAATGAGCAGTTCTTC
>TRBJ2-1|TRBV5-8|TRBD2|-
CASSTISRLAVYNEQFF
TGTGCCAGCAGCACAATCTCCCGGCTAGCGGTCTACAATGAGCAGTTCTTC
>TRBJ2-2|TRBV3-1/TRBV3-2|TRBD1|-
CASSQGQGSRAGELFF
TGTGCCAGCAGCCAAGGACAGGGAAGTCGTGCCGGGGAGCTGTTTTTT
>TRBJ2-1|TRBV7-2|-|-
CASSFTGSSLYNEQFF
TGTGCCAGCAGCTTTACAGGGAGTTCATTGTACAATGAGCAGTTCTTC
>TRBJ2-7|TRBV7-6|TRBD2|-
CASSLGSGGSSSYEQYF
TGTGCCAGCAGCTTGGGGAGCGGGGGCTCCAGCTCCTACGAGCAGTACTTC
>TRBJ1-1|TRBV9|-|-
CASSVAGGIIDTEAFF
TGTGCCAGCAGCGTAGCGGGAGGGATAATCGACACTGAAGCTTTCTTT
>TRBJ1-5|TRBV28|TRBD1|-
CASSLPGTGQPQHF
TGTGCCAGCAGTTTGCCAGGGACAGGGCAGCCCCAGCATTTT
>TRBJ2-2|TRBV7-2|TRBD2|-
CASTRIRTSGGFTGELFF
TGTGCCAGCACCAGAATTCGGACTAGCGGGGGGTTTACCGGGGAGCTGTTTTTT
>TRBJ2-7|TRBV19|-|few
CASSMEGGEQYF
TGTGCCAGTAGTATGGAAGGAGGGGAGCAGTACTTC
>TRBJ2-5|TRBV5-1|TRBD1|-
CASSLAVGGLKTQYF
TGCGCCAGCAGCTTGGCCGTAGGGGGCTTGAAGACCCAGTACTTC
>TRBJ2-7|TRBV11-2|-|-
CASSRRGGEQYF
TGTGCCAGCAGCCGCAGAGGTGGGGAGCAGTACTTC
>TRBJ1-2|TRBV6-2/TRBV6-3|-|-
CASSYSWQGYGYTF
TGTGCCAGCAGTTACTCGTGGCAGGGGTACGGCTACACCTTC
>TRBJ2-1|TRBV6-5|-|-
CASREISYNEQFF
TGTGCCAGCCGGGAAATTTCCTACAATGAGCAGTTCTTC
>TRBJ2-3|TRBV4-1|TRBD1|-
CASSHPRGTGGTDTQYF
TGCGCCAGCAGCCATCCCCGAGGGACAGGGGGGACAGATACGCAGTATTTT
>TRBJ1-1|TRBV7-6|-|-
CASSLGGGSTEAFF
TGTGCCAGCAGCTTAGGAGGAGGGTCCACTGAAGCTTTCTTT
>TRBJ2-5|TRBV7-2|TRBD2|-
CASSALRGIQETQYF
TGTGCCAGCAGCGCATTGCGGGGGATCCAAGAGACCCAGTACTTC
>TRBJ2-3|TRBV4-1|TRBD2|-
CASSQDGRGADTQYF
TGCGCCAGCAGCCAAGATGGGAGGGGCGCGGATACGCAGTATTTT
>TRBJ2-5|TRBV9|TRBD1|once
CASSGRQGGGETQYF
TGTGCCAGCAGCGGGAGACAGGGGGGAGGAGAGACCCAGTACTTC
>TRBJ2-2|TRBV7-3|-|few
CASSVTGINTGELFF
TGTGCCAGCAGCGTTACAGGGATTAACACCGGGGAGCTGTTTTTT
>TRBJ2-5|TRBV24-1|TRBD1|-
CATSEPGQGETQYF
TGTGCCACCAGTGAACCGGGACAGGGGGAGACCCAGTACTTC
>TRBJ1-4|TRBV9|TRBD1|-
CASSGDRGADEKLFF
TGTGCCAGCAGCGGAGACAGGGGAGCGGATGAAAAACTGTTTTTT
>TRBJ1-5|TRBV19|TRBD1|-
CASSRTGDNQPQHF
TGTGCCAGTAGTCGGACAGGAGATAATCAGCCCCAGCATTTT
>TRBJ2-7|TRBV5-1|TRBD1|-
CASSSRQGTYEQYF
TGCGCCAGCAGCTCCAGACAGGGAACCTACGAGCAGTACTTC
>TRBJ2-3|TRBV7-2|-|-
CASSLVRTKGTDTQYF
TGTGCCAGCAGCTTAGTGAGGACTAAGGGCACAGATACGCAGTATTTT
>TRBJ2-7|TRBV27|TRBD2|-
CASRKGLAGGVPYEQYF
TGTGCCAGCAGGAAGGGACTAGCGGGGGGAGTCCCCTACGAGCAGTACTTC
>TRBJ1-1|TRBV5-8|TRBD1|-
CASSAPQGARTEAFF
TGTGCCAGCAGCGCCCCACAGGGGGCGAGGACTGAAGCTTTCTTT
>TRBJ1-3|TRBV28|-|-
CASSLVGRGDTIYF
TGTGCCAGCAGTTTAGTCGGCAGGGGAGACACCATATATTTT
>TRBJ2-5|TRBV27|-|-
CASRRRGSEMVDQYF
TGTGCCAGCAGAAGGCGGGGCTCGGAAATGGTGGACCAGTACTTC
>TRBJ1-1|TRBV30|-|-
CAWSVSSRGSWTEAFF
TGTGCCTGGAGTGTAAGCTCTAGGGGGTCATGGACTGAAGCTTTCTTT